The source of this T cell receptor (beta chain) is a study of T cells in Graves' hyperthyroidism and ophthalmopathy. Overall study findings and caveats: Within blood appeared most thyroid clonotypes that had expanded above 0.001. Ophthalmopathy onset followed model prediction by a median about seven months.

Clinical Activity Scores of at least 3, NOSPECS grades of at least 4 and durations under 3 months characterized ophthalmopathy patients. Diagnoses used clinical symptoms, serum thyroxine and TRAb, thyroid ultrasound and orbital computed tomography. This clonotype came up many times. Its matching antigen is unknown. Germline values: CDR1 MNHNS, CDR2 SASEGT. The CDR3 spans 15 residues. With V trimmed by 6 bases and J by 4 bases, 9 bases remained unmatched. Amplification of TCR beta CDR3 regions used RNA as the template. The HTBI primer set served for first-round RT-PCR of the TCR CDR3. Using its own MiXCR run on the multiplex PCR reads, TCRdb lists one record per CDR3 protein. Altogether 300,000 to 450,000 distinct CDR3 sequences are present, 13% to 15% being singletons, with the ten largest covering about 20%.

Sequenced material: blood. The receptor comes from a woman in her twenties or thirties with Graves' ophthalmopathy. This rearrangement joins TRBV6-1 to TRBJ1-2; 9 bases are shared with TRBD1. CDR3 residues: CASRSRDRESYGYTF. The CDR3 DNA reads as TGTGCCAGCAGGAGCCGGGACAGGGAGAGCTATGGCTACACCTTC.